A single sample gave rise to the 26 T cell receptor beta chains below, sequenced in a study of molecular identifiers for immune sequencing clone quantification. A single record per CDR3 protein comes from TCRdb applying MiXCR to the PCR reads. The data contain about 640,000 distinct CDR3 sequences, 15% to 20% of them singletons. The material sequenced was naive CD8+ T cells from blood, with Jurkat cell RNA spiked in. Noted subset: FACS-sorted CD8+CD4-CCR7+CD45RA+ naive T cells. Receptors originate from a human donor in good health. Some libraries in this study had Jurkat cell RNA spiked in.

This clonotype was detected many times. This chain links TRBV3-1 with TRBJ2-5; 9 bases fit TRBD1. The ends lost 4 bases at V and 2 bases at J; junction bases unmatched: 11. CDR1 is LGHDT and CDR2 is YNNKEL in the germline V gene (reference sequence). The CDR3 contains 17 residues. CDR3 amino acids: CASSRDRDFHLQETQYF. The CDR3 region has the DNA TGTGCCAGCAGCCGGGACAGGGACTTTCACCTTCAAGAGACCCAGTACTTC.

This clonotype came up a few times. The chain carries TRBV12-3 or TRBV12-4 and TRBJ2-7, with 10 bases matching TRBD1. The CDR3 spans 16 residues. Trimming removed 1 base from V and 2 bases from J; junction bases left unmatched: 5. The CDR3 coding sequence is TGTGCCAGCAGTTTAGAACGGGGACAGGGGACCTACGAGCAGTACTTC. Protein: CASSLERGQGTYEQYF.

In this sample, this clonotype turned up many times. The genes are TRBV9 and TRBJ2-7; TRBD2 aligns across 8 bases. V was pared by 4 bases and J by 5 bases, with 11 bases of the junction left unmatched. Germline values: CDR1 SGDLS, CDR2 YYNGEE. The CDR3 has 15 amino acids. The CDR3 sequence: CASSSREGMRNEQYF. The CDR3 nucleotides are TGTGCCAGCAGCTCCCGGGAGGGGATGAGGAACGAGCAGTACTTC.

CDR3: CASSLGQRGLPNYGYTF. The CDR3 nucleotides read TGTGCCAGCAGCTTAGGGCAACGGGGCTTACCTAACTATGGCTACACCTTC. J is TRBJ1-2 and V is TRBV7-2; the D gene is possibly TRBD1 (5 bases). Germline lookup yields CDR1 SGHTA and CDR2 FQGNSA. This CDR3 comprises 17 residues. With 1 base removed from V and 0 bases from J, the gap between germline ends came to 15 bases.

Details on this clonotype: A much larger clone is a single base away; this may be a read error. This chain joins TRBV6-5 and TRBJ2-7, with D uncertain. CDR1 and CDR2 from the germline V gene are MNHEY and SVGAGI. The CDR3 runs 14 residues. In nucleotides, the CDR3 is TGTGTCAGCAGTTACTCGACGTCTATCGGCGAGCAGTACTTC. This encodes CVSSYSTSIGEQYF.

This clonotype was seen at least ten times. The genes are TRBV7-2 and TRBJ2-7; TRBD2 might be the D (6 bases). Trimming took 7 bases from V and 7 from J, leaving 14 bases between them. The CDR3 spans 12 residues. Germline V CDR1 and CDR2: SGHTA, FQGNSA. CDR3 DNA sequence: TGTGCCAGCACAACCGTCGGGGGAGAGCAGTACTTC. As protein: CASTTVGGEQYF.

This clonotype has more than one count but fewer than ten. The V call is TRBV5-1, the J call TRBJ2-7; 10 bases match TRBD1. The CDR3 length is 14 residues. The V gene end was trimmed by 3 bases and the J gene end by 6 bases; junction bases not matched to a gene: 6. Germline assignment: CDR1 SGHRS and CDR2 YFSETQ. DNA of the CDR3: TGCGCCAGCAGCTCCGGGACAGGGGAGGTCGAGCAGTACTTC. It yields the protein CASSSGTGEVEQYF. The whole variable domain, remainder taken from reference TRBV5-1 and TRBJ2-7, is KAGVTQTPRYLIKTRGQQVTLSCSPISGHRSVSWYQQTPGQGLQFLFEYFSETQRNKGNFPGRFSGRQFSNSRSEMNVSTLELGDSALYLCASSSGTGEVEQYFGPGTRLTVT.

This clonotype was picked up many times. The gene calls are TRBV25-1 and TRBJ2-7; D remains unclear. Germline CDR1 and CDR2: MGHDK and SYGVNS. The length of the CDR3 is 12 residues. The V end was cut by 2 bases, the J end by 3 bases, with 5 bases between. The CDR3 loop is CASSEADYEQYF. DNA of the CDR3: TGTGCCAGCAGTGAAGCGGACTACGAGCAGTACTTC.

The chain recombines TRBV27 with TRBJ2-5; no reliable D call. CDR1 MNHEY and CDR2 SMNVEV come from the germline V gene (reference sequence). The V end was cut by 5 bases, the J end by 5 bases, with 9 bases between. This CDR3 is 12 amino acids long. CDR3 region: CASSGPTETQYF. As DNA, the CDR3 is TGTGCCAGCAGTGGCCCCACGGAGACCCAGTACTTC.

This clonotype was picked up many times. V gene TRBV27 combines with J gene TRBJ2-5; D remains unclear. Germline loops: CDR1 MNHEY, CDR2 SMNVEV (reference sequence). V dropped 6 bases and J dropped 1 base, with 3 bases sitting between them. The CDR3 extends over 11 amino acids. CDR3 sequence (DNA): TGTGCCAGCAGCTTCCAAGAGACCCAGTACTTC. It codes for CASSFQETQYF.

Of note for this clonotype: One junction end does not reproduce the germline sequence, and a read error may be involved. The chain combines TRBV10-3 with TRBJ2-7; the D gene could be TRBD1 or TRBD2 (7 bases each). The V gene's germline CDR1 is ENHRY and CDR2 SYGVKD. The CDR3 is made up of 15 amino acids. CDR3 residues: CAIGESGGQTYEQYF. CDR3 in DNA: TGTGCCATCGGTGAGTCGGGGGGACAGACCTACGAGCAGTACTTC.

In the case of this clonotype: With a much larger clone just one base away, this may be a read error. The chain uses TRBV25-1 and TRBJ1-1; D is ambiguous. Germline V lookup: CDR1 MGHDK, CDR2 SYGVNS. V lost 2 bases, J lost 4 bases, and 5 bases lay in between. This CDR3 has 12 amino acids. CDR3 sequence reads: CASSEQRTEAFF. CDR3 coding DNA: TGTGCCAGCAGTGAACAGCGCACTGAAGCTTTCTTT.

This clonotype was recorded at least ten times. This rearrangement joins TRBV5-5 to TRBJ1-1; D unclear. Between the trimmed V and J ends, which lost 4 bases and 4 bases, there was a span of 14 bases. The length of the CDR3 is 14 residues. Germline V gives CDR1 SGHKS, CDR2 YYEKEE (reference sequence). CDR3: CASSPALRATEAFF. Here the CDR3 DNA reads TGTGCCAGCAGCCCAGCTTTAAGGGCCACTGAAGCTTTCTTT.

As for this clonotype: A much larger clone differs by one base, so this may be a read error. This rearrangement joins TRBV18 to TRBJ2-6, with D possibly called TRBD1 or TRBD2 (6 bases each). The CDR3 runs to 18 residues. Germline CDR1 KGHSH, CDR2 LQKENI. The germline V and J ends were trimmed by 2 bases and 1 base, with 15 bases remaining between them. The CDR3 is CASSPGDGGRSGANVLTF. Here the CDR3 DNA reads TGTGCCAGCTCACCAGGCGACGGGGGCAGGTCTGGGGCCAACGTCCTGACTTTC. The variable domain in full, with the rest retrieved from reference TRBV18 and TRBJ2-6, is NAGVMQNPRHLVRRRGQEARLRCSPMKGHSHVYWYRQLPEEGLKFMVYLQKENIIDESGMPKERFSAEFPKEGPSILRIQQVVRGDSAAYFCASSPGDGGRSGANVLTFGAGSRLTVL.

A note on this clonotype: This clone may be a read error of a much larger clone one base away. Lacking the conserved final phenylalanine or tryptophan, this CDR3 likely reflects a read error. Here the CDR3 DNA reads TGCGCCAGCAGCGACACAGGGGCGGACACTGAAGCTTTCCTT. This translates into CASSDTGADTEAFL. The chain links TRBV4-3 to TRBJ1-1; 7 nucleotides line up with TRBD1. The CDR3 extends over 14 amino acids. Looked up from germline, CDR1 is LGHNA and CDR2 is YSLEER. V was clipped by 5 bases and J by 3 bases; unmatched bases: 6.

This clonotype was found many times. This chain links TRBV27 with TRBJ1-1, with TRBD1 matching 12 bases. Germline V gives CDR1 MNHEY, CDR2 SMNVEV (reference sequence). The CDR3 length is 16 residues. V was pared by 5 bases and J by 5 bases, with 9 bases of the junction left unmatched. The CDR3 coding sequence is TGTGCCAGCAGTCTAACCGGGACAGGGGGCGCAACTGAAGCTTTCTTT. Protein sequence: CASSLTGTGGATEAFF.

This clonotype has more than one count but fewer than ten. The gene calls are TRBV24-1 and TRBJ1-5, with D uncertain. Germline V gene data show CDR1 as KGHDR and CDR2 as SFDVKD. V was clipped by 1 base and J by 0 bases, with 3 bases between them. The CDR3 loop spans 14 amino acids. CDR3 loop: CATSDFPSNQPQHF. CDR3 nucleotide sequence: TGTGCCACCAGTGATTTCCCTAGCAATCAGCCCCAGCATTTT.

For this clonotype: A much larger clone lies one base from this, so it may be a read error. The final CDR3 position lacks the conserved phenylalanine or tryptophan, pointing to a likely read error. The chain joins TRBV7-9 to TRBJ2-7, with 9 positions matching TRBD1. The CDR3 is 13 residues long. Germline lookup yields CDR1 SEHNR and CDR2 FQNEAQ (reference sequence). The V and J ends lost 5 bases and 5 bases, in that order; junction bases with no gene match: 4. CDR3 nucleotide sequence: TGTGCCAGCAGCCGGGGACAGGGCAACGAGCAGTACCTC. Its protein is CASSRGQGNEQYL.

This clonotype has a handful of counts. V usage is TRBV30 and J usage is TRBJ1-1; no clear D. The V gene's germline CDR1 is GTSNPN and CDR2 SVGIG (reference sequence). The length of the CDR3 is 12 residues. Trimming shortened V by 2 bases and J by 0 bases, and 4 bases separated the two germline ends. CDR3 protein: CAWSYMNTEAFF. The CDR3 DNA sequence: TGTGCCTGGAGTTACATGAACACTGAAGCTTTCTTT.

The table lists this clonotype with many counts. The CDR3 nucleotides are TGCAGCGTTGAAGATTTTAGGGAAACTGGAAACACCATATATTTT. It yields the protein CSVEDFRETGNTIYF. The chain uses TRBV29-1 and TRBJ1-3, with D uncertain. The CDR3 has 15 amino acids. V lost 0 bases and J lost 2, with 11 bases in between. Germline V gives CDR1 SQVTM, CDR2 ANQGSEA.

In the case of this clonotype: A much larger clone is a single base away; this may be a read error. The J gene is TRBJ2-7, the V gene TRBV7-9; 11 nucleotides match TRBD2. Germline assignment: CDR1 SEHNR and CDR2 FQNEAQ (reference sequence). This CDR3 is built from 15 residues. DNA of the CDR3: TGTGCCGGCAGCCAGACTAGCGGGGAAGACTACGAGCAGTACTTC. Amino acids: CAGSQTSGEDYEQYF.

With respect to this clonotype: One base away lies a much larger clone, so this may be a sequencing read error. The chain links TRBV9 to TRBJ2-4, with 8 bases matching TRBD2. This CDR3 has 17 residues. Looked up from germline, CDR1 is SGDLS and CDR2 is YYNGEE. The DNA of the CDR3 is TGTGCCAGCAACGTAGATTCTAGCGGGTCTTTTAAAAACATTCAGTACTTC. Encoded protein: CASNVDSSGSFKNIQYF.

In this sample, this clonotype turned up many times. The chain links TRBV29-1 to TRBJ2-7; perhaps TRBD2 as D (6 bases). V dropped 4 bases and J dropped 5 bases, with 15 bases sitting between them. CDR3 size: 13 residues. Germline V gene sequence: CDR1 SQVTM, CDR2 ANQGSEA. CDR3 residues: CSVGARRGDEQYF. The CDR3 DNA reads TGCAGCGTTGGGGCCCGGCGGGGCGACGAGCAGTACTTC.

On this clonotype itself: This may stem from a read error, because a much larger clone lies one nucleotide away. The V gene is TRBV27, the J gene TRBJ2-3, with a possible D match to TRBD1 (5 bases). The germline V and J ends were trimmed by 5 bases and 4 bases, with 13 bases remaining between them. This CDR3 region has 14 residues. Germline V CDR1 and CDR2: MNHEY, SMNVEV (reference sequence). CDR3 region: CASSPLRVSDTQYF. DNA of the CDR3: TGTGCCAGCAGTCCTCTCAGGGTCTCAGATACGCAGTATTTT.

This clonotype was observed many times. The chain links TRBV9 to TRBJ2-7; 8 bases line up with TRBD2. The CDR3 spans 15 residues. Germline values: CDR1 SGDLS, CDR2 YYNGEE. With 0 bases clipped from V and 0 bases from J, the junction kept 2 bases outside the gene matches. The CDR3 loop reads CASSVGGTSSYEQYF. Here the CDR3 DNA reads TGTGCCAGCAGCGTAGGCGGGACTAGCTCCTACGAGCAGTACTTC.

This clonotype was counted many times. The chain is built from TRBV9 and TRBJ2-3; possibly TRBD2 for D (8 bases). Germline loops: CDR1 SGDLS, CDR2 YYNGEE. The V and J ends lost 4 bases and 0 bases respectively, with 15 bases between them. This CDR3 has 16 amino acids. CDR3 residues: CASSTGGGQSTDTQYF. As DNA, the CDR3 is TGTGCCAGCAGCACGGGGGGGGGACAGAGCACAGATACGCAGTATTTT. The whole variable domain, filled in from reference TRBV9 and TRBJ2-3, reads DSGVTQTPKHLITATGQRVTLRCSPRSGDLSVYWYQQSLDQGLQFLIQYYNGEERAKGNILERFSAQQFPDLHSELNLSSLELGDSALYFCASSTGGGQSTDTQYFGPGTRLTVL.